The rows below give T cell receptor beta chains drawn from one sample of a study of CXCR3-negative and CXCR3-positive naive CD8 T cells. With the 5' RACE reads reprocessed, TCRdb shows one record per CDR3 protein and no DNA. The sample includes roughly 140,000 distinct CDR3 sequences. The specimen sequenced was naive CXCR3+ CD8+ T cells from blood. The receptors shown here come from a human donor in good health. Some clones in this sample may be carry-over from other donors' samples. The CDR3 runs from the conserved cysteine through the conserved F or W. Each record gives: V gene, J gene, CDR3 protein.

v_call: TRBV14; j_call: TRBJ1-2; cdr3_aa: CASSQSYGYTF
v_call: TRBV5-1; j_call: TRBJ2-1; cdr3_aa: CASSWPGGREVPASYNEQFF
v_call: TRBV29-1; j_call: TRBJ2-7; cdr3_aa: CSARPGNTYEQYF
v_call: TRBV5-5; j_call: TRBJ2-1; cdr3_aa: CASFSYNEQFF
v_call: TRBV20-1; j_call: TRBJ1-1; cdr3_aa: CSARGSGQGDLNTEAFF
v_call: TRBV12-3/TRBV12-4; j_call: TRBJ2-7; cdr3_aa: CASSFGGAGEYEQYF
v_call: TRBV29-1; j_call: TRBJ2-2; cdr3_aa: CSVGGPNTGELFF
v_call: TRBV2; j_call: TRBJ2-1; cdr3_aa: CASRTGGKYNEQFF
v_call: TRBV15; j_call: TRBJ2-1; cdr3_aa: CATSRDHGRGMGEQFF
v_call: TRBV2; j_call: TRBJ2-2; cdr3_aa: CASNLGGAETGELFF
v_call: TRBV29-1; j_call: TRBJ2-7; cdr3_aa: CSVEETGTEAYEQYF
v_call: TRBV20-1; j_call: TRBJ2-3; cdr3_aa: CSAIEAGQRTDTQYF
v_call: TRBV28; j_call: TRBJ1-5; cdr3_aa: CASSEPGDVEQPQHF
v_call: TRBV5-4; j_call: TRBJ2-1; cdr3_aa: CASSFGAEQFF
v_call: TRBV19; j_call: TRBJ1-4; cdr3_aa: CASSSAGRGRVQGEKLFF
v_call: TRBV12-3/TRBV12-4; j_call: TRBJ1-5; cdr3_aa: CAGSPGVQPQHF
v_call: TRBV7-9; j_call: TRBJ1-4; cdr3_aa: CASTHEEKLFF
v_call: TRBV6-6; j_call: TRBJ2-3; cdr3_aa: CASSYSVGRTDTQYF
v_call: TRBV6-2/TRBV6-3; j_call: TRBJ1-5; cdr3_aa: CASSDRGLEPQHF
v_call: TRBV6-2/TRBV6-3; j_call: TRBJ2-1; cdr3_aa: CASRKSGALYIEQFF
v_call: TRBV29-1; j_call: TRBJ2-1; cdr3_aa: CSVEGGGSHEQFF
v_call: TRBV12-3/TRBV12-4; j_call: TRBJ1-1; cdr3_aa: CASSAGQGQNTEAFF
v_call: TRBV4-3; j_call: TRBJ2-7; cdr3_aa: CASSQARDRATYEQYF
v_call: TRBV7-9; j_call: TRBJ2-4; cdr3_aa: CASSLRPGQGMNGKNIQYF
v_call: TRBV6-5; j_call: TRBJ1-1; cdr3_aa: CASSKPSMDTEAFF
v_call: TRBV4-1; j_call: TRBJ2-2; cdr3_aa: CASSQEAETGELFF
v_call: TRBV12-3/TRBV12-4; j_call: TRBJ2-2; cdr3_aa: CASSLGAGGNTGELFF
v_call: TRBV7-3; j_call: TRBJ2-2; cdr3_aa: CASSYTGGYSGELFF